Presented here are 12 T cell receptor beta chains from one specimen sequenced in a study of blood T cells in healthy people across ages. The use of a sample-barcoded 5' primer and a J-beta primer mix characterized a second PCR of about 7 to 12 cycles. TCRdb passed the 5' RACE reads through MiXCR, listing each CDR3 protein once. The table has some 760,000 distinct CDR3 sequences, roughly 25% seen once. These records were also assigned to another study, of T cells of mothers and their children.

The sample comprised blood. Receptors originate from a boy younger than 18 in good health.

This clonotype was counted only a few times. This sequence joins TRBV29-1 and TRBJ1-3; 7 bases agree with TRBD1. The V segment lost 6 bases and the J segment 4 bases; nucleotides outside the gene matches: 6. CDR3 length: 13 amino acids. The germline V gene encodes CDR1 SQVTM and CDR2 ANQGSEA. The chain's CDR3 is CSVEGARGNTIYF. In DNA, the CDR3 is TGCAGCGTGGAGGGGGCGCGCGGAAACACCATATATTTT.

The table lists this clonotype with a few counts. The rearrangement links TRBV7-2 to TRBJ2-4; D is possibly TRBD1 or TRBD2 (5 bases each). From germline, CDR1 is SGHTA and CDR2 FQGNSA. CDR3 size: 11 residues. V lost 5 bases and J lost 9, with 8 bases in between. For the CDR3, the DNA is TGTGCCAGCAGCCCTGGGGGCATTCAGTACTTC. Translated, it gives CASSPGGIQYF.

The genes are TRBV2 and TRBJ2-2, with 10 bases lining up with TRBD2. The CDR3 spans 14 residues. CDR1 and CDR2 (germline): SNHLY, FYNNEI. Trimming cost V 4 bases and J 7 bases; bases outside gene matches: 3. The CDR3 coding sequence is TGTGCCAGCAGTGTGCTAGCGGGAGTCGGGGAGCTGTTTTTT. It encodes CASSVLAGVGELFF.

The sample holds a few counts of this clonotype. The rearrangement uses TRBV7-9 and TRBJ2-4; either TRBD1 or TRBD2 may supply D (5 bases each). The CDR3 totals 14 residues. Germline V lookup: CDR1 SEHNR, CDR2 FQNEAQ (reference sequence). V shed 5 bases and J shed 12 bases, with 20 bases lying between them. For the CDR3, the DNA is TGTGCCAGCAGCCAGAGGGACCAACCTCGGGATCAGTACTTC. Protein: CASSQRDQPRDQYF.

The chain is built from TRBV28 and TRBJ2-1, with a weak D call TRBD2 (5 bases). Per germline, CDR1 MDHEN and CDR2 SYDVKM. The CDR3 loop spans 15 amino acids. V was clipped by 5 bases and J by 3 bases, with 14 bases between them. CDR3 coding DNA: TGTGCCAGCAGTCCGGCGGGTAGGCGCTACAATGAGCAGTTCTTC. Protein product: CASSPAGRRYNEQFF.

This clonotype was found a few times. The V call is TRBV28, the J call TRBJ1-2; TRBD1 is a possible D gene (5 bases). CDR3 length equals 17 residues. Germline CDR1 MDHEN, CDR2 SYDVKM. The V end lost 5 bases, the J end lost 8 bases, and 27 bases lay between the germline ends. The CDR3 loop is CASSPSDHPQGSGGYTF. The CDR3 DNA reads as TGTGCCAGCAGTCCATCAGACCACCCCCAGGGATCTGGCGGCTACACCTTC.

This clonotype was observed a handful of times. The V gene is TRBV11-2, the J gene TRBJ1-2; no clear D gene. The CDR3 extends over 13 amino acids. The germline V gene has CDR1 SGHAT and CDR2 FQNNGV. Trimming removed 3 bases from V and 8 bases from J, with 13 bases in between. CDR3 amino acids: CASSLGGLGGYTF. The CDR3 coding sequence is TGTGCCAGCAGCTTGGGCGGACTGGGGGGCTACACCTTC.

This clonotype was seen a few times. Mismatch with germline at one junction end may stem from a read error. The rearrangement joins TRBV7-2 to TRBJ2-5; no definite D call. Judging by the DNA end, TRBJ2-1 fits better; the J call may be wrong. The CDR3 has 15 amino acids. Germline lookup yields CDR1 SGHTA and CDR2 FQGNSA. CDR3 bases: TGTGCCAGCAGCTTGGGCAGCAGCTCCTACAATGGGCAGTTCTTC. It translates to CASSLGSSSYNGQFF.

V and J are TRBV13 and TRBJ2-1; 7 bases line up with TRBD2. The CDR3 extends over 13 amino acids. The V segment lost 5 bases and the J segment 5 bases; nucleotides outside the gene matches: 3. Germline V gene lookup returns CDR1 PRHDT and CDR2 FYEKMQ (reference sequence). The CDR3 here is CASSHGTNNEQFF. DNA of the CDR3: TGTGCCAGCAGCCACGGGACTAACAATGAGCAGTTCTTC.

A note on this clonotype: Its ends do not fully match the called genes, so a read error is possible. The CDR3 is CASQGALGYEQYF. For the CDR3, the DNA is TGTGCCAGCCAGGGGGCCTTAGGGTACGAGCAGTACTTT. The chain combines TRBV27 with TRBJ2-7, with TRBD1 identical over 8 bases. Germline V CDR1 and CDR2: MNHEY, SMNVEV (reference sequence). The CDR3 has 13 residues.

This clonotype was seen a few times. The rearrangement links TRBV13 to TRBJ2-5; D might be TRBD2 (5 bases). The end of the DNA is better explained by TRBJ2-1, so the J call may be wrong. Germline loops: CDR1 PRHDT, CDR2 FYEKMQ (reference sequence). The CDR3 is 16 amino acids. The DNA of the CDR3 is TGTGCCAGCAGCTCCAGGACTGTCAAGAATGGGAATGAGCAGTTCTTC. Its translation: CASSSRTVKNGNEQFF.

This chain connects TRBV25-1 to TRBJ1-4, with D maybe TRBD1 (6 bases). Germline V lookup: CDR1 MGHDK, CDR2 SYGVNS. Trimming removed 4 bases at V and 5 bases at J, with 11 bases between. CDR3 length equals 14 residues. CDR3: CASSGRQENEKLFF. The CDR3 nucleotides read TGTGCCAGCAGTGGCCGACAGGAGAATGAAAAACTGTTTTTT.